The rows below give T cell receptor beta chains drawn from one sample of a study of cytomegalovirus exposure and HLA in healthy donors. This table comes from immunoSEQ multiplex PCR, and its TCRdb copy is limited to in-frame clones, with some not included. The sample holds 100,000 to 120,000 clones; 60% to 85% are singletons and the top ten take 1% to 1.5%. The sample was PBMCs. Every receptor here comes from a woman under 40 in good health and CMV-seronegative. CDR3s include the opening cysteine and the closing phenylalanine or tryptophan. The D gene is left open where the match is weak. Only part of the rows carry a size: once, few, many, or a class if the clone is expanded.

v_gene	d_gene	abundance	j_gene	CDR3nt	CDR3aa
TRBV6-1	NA	few	TRBJ1-6	TGTGCCAGCAGTGTGTCTCTTAGGGGCTCCTATAATTCACCCCTCCACTTT	CASSVSLRGSYNSPLHF
TRBV7-2	NA	NA	TRBJ2-2	TGTGCCAGCACCGGGGAGGCAGGGCCCACCGGGGAGCTGTTTTTT	CASTGEAGPTGELFF
TRBV11-3	NA	NA	TRBJ2-5	TGTGCCAGCAGCGATAGTCGGGGTCCAGAGACCCAGTACTTC	CASSDSRGPETQYF
TRBV2	NA	NA	TRBJ2-7	TGTGCCAGCACTAAAGCCATCTCCTACGAGCAGTACTTC	CASTKAISYEQYF
TRBV6-6	TRBD2	few	TRBJ2-3	TGTGCCAGCAGCCCGGGACTAGCGGGGGGGTTGGATACGCAGTATTTT	CASSPGLAGGLDTQYF
TRBV5-1	NA	NA	TRBJ1-1	TGCGCCAGCAGCTTGGCGCAGGGCCTGGTGACTGAAGCTTTCTTT	CASSLAQGLVTEAFF
TRBV2	NA	NA	TRBJ2-3	TGTGCCAGCAGTGAACGACCCCGGAGTTCAGATACGCAGTATTTT	CASSERPRSSDTQYF
TRBV6-4	TRBD2	NA	TRBJ2-2	TGTGCCATGCCCCCAAGGCGGGAGTCAAAGGAGCTGTTTTTT	CAMPPRRESKELFF
TRBV28	NA	few	TRBJ2-4	TGTGCCAGCCGGTACGAAAACATTCAGTACTTC	CASRYENIQYF
TRBV7-9	TRBD2	few	TRBJ2-3	TGTGCCAGCAGCTTCGGAGGACTAGGGGGCACAGATACGCAGTATTTT	CASSFGGLGGTDTQYF
TRBV5-1	NA	NA	TRBJ1-1	TGCGCCAGCAGCTGGGGGACGGGAGACGAAGCTTTCTTT	CASSWGTGDEAFF
TRBV6-5	NA	NA	TRBJ1-1	TGTGCCAGCAGTTACTACGCGGGGTCGGGCACTGAAGCTTTCTTT	CASSYYAGSGTEAFF
TRBV25-1	NA	NA	TRBJ2-7	TGTGCCAGCAGTGAATATGGGCTCGAGCAGTACTTC	CASSEYGLEQYF
TRBV4-2	TRBD1	few	TRBJ1-2	TGTGCCAGCAGCCGGGACAGGGGGGACTATGGCTACACCTTC	CASSRDRGDYGYTF
TRBV7-2	TRBD2	NA	TRBJ2-1	TGTGCCAGCAGCGCAGGACTAGCGGGGGGTAATGAGCAGTTCTTC	CASSAGLAGGNEQFF
TRBV30	NA	NA	TRBJ1-1	TGTGCCTGTACCCAGGGGAACACTGAAGCTTTCTTT	CACTQGNTEAFF
TRBV7-2	NA	few	TRBJ2-7	TGTGCCAGCAGCTTAATAAGGAGCTCCTACGAGCAGTACTTC	CASSLIRSSYEQYF
TRBV2	TRBD1	once	TRBJ2-7	TGTGCCAGCAAGAAGACAGGGGGTACACACTACGAGCAGTACTTC	CASKKTGGTHYEQYF
TRBV5-4	TRBD2	NA	TRBJ2-7	TGTGCCAGCAGCTGGCGACTAGCGGGGGGTTTCGAGCAGTACTTC	CASSWRLAGGFEQYF
TRBV28	NA	NA	TRBJ1-2	TGTGCCAGCAGACAGGGTAGTTATGGCTACACCTTC	CASRQGSYGYTF
TRBV30	NA	NA	TRBJ2-1	TGTGCCTGGAAGGGGAATAGGGTGGGGGAGCAGTTCTTC	CAWKGNRVGEQFF
TRBV30	TRBD2	NA	TRBJ2-3	TGTGCCTGGACTAGCGGGAGTTTCGGCACAGATACGCAGTATTTT	CAWTSGSFGTDTQYF
TRBV6-5	NA	NA	TRBJ2-7	TGTGCCAGCAGTTACTCGGCGGGGTTAAGGTACGAGCAGTACTTC	CASSYSAGLRYEQYF